These 16 T cell receptor beta chains were sequenced from one sample in a study of identifying expanded T cells in peripheral blood. The assay was immunoSEQ multiplex PCR, and TCRdb's table has in-frame clones only and misses some. In the table there are about 81,000 clones, around 84% of which are singletons. Material for sequencing was blood. All receptors come from a person between 18 and 70 years old in good health.

This chain joins TRBV27 and TRBJ2-2, with TRBD1 identical over 7 bases. Losses at the gene ends were 0 bases for V and 5 bases for J; bases not matched to a gene: 3. Germline V CDR1 and CDR2: MNHEY, SMNVEV (reference sequence). The CDR3 contains 15 residues. DNA of the CDR3: TGTGCCAGCAGTTTATCCAGGGGGTATACCGGGGAGCTGTTTTTT. This codes for CASSLSRGYTGELFF.

V is TRBV27 and J is TRBJ1-5; 9 nucleotides line up with TRBD1. Germline V gives CDR1 MNHEY, CDR2 SMNVEV (reference sequence). The CDR3 runs to 14 residues. The V and J ends lost 6 bases and 11 bases, in that order; junction bases with no gene match: 11. The DNA of the CDR3 is TGTGCCAGCAGCGCGACAGGGGGACTTCTGGCCCAGCATTTT. Protein: CASSATGGLLAQHF.

The chain links TRBV28 to TRBJ1-3; no definite D call. V lost 2 bases, J lost 8 bases, and 13 bases lay in between. The germline gives CDR1 MDHEN, CDR2 SYDVKM. The length of the CDR3 is 14 residues. CDR3 in DNA: TGTGCCAGCAGTTTAGATTATCGAAGGGACACCATATATTTT. Translation: CASSLDYRRDTIYF.

This chain connects TRBV7-9 to TRBJ2-3, with TRBD2 identical over 8 bases. CDR3 length: 15 residues. V shed 5 bases, J shed 5 bases, and the junction held 9 bases outside the gene matches. Germline CDR1 and CDR2: SEHNR and FQNEAQ (reference sequence). The CDR3: CASSPSGGGGDTQYF. The CDR3 nucleotides are TGTGCCAGCAGCCCTTCGGGAGGGGGAGGAGATACGCAGTATTTT.

In this sample, this clone turned up once. The chain is built from TRBV11-3 and TRBJ2-7, with D perhaps TRBD1 or TRBD2 (5 bases each). Germline V gene lookup returns CDR1 SGHNT and CDR2 YENEEA. Trimming cost V 2 bases and J 2 bases, with 13 bases left between them. The CDR3 totals 15 residues. The CDR3 bases are TGTGCCAGCAGCTTAAGACCCGGGGCGCCCTACGAGCAGTACTTC. Protein sequence: CASSLRPGAPYEQYF. Full variable domain (rest looked up from reference TRBV11-3 and TRBJ2-7): EAGVVQSPRYKIIEKKQPVAFWCNPISGHNTLYWYLQNLGQGPELLIRYENEEAVDDSQLPKDRFSAERLKGVDSTLKIQPAELGDSAVYLCASSLRPGAPYEQYFGPGTRLTVT.

The chain employs TRBV28 and TRBJ2-7, with D perhaps matching TRBD2 (6 bases). TRBJ2-5 explains the end of the DNA better; the J call may be wrong. Germline-derived CDR1 and CDR2 are MDHEN and SYDVKM. This CDR3 region has 15 residues. The CDR3 region is CASSAIAVQQETQYF. For the CDR3, the DNA is TGTGCCAGCAGCGCGATAGCGGTGCAGCAAGAGACCCAGTACTTC.

The V call is TRBV19, the J call TRBJ2-2, with D possibly matching TRBD2 (6 bases). Trimming cost V 7 bases and J 5 bases, with 14 bases left between them. From germline, CDR1 is LNHDA and CDR2 SQIVND (reference sequence). The CDR3 has 14 amino acids. The CDR3 sequence: CASTSPGGTGELFF. CDR3 DNA: TGTGCCAGTACCTCACCCGGAGGGACCGGGGAGCTGTTTTTT.

CDR3 region: CASSEREQVVGISTGELFF. CDR3 nucleotide sequence: TGTGCCAGCAGTGAGAGGGAACAGGTGGTAGGGATATCCACCGGGGAGCTGTTTTTT. The chain couples TRBV2 to TRBJ2-2; tentatively, D is TRBD1 or TRBD2 (5 bases each). The CDR3 spans 19 residues. Trimming stripped 3 bases from V and 4 bases from J, with 24 bases between. Germline V gene sequence: CDR1 SNHLY, CDR2 FYNNEI.

This clone was observed a few times. The chain has TRBV30 and TRBJ2-4; 7 nucleotides line up with TRBD2. Trimming at V came to 3 bases and at J to 10 bases, leaving 9 bases not matched to a gene. Germline assignment: CDR1 GTSNPN and CDR2 SVGIG (reference sequence). This CDR3 contains 13 residues. In nucleotides, the CDR3 is TGTGCCTGGAGCCCGGGAGGCGGGGGTATTCAGTACTTC. Translating it yields CAWSPGGGGIQYF.

This clone was observed a few times. The chain has TRBV19 and TRBJ1-5, with D possibly TRBD1 on 5 matching bases. The V gene's germline CDR1 is LNHDA and CDR2 SQIVND (reference sequence). The V gene lost 1 base and the J gene lost 6 bases, with 7 bases spanning the gap. The CDR3 is 13 amino acids. The CDR3, as DNA: TGTGCCAGTAGTATAGGAGGGGCTCAGCCCCAGCATTTT. It yields the protein CASSIGGAQPQHF.

This rearrangement joins TRBV5-1 to TRBJ2-7, with 10 bases fitting TRBD1. Germline CDR1 SGHRS, CDR2 YFSETQ. Germline trimming cut 4 bases from V and 3 bases from J; bases unmatched to any gene: 4. CDR3 length: 14 residues. The chain's CDR3 is CASSPTGGNYEQYF. For the CDR3, the DNA is TGCGCCAGCAGCCCGACAGGGGGCAACTACGAGCAGTACTTC.

The V call is TRBV7-2, the J call TRBJ2-7; TRBD2 matches 12 bases. Unmatched junction bases numbered 4, after V lost 4 bases and J lost 0 bases. The CDR3 has 16 residues. Germline CDR1 is SGHTA and CDR2 is FQGNSA. The DNA of the CDR3 is TGTGCCAGCAGCTCAGGACTAGCGGGGACCTCCTACGAGCAGTACTTC. This encodes CASSSGLAGTSYEQYF.

The chain has TRBV7-2 and TRBJ2-3; either TRBD1 or TRBD2 may fit D (5 bases each). V dropped 7 bases and J dropped 4 bases, with 21 bases sitting between them. Germline V gives CDR1 SGHTA, CDR2 FQGNSA. CDR3 length: 16 residues. Written as DNA, the CDR3 is TGTGCCAGCACCCGACGGGGCATCAATTCTGCAGATACGCAGTATTTT. This codes for CASTRRGINSADTQYF.

This chain links TRBV5-4 with TRBJ1-1, with D uncertain. This CDR3 spans 12 amino acids. In germline, CDR1 is SGHNT, CDR2 YYREEE (reference sequence). Between the trimmed V and J ends, which lost 3 bases and 1 base, there was a span of 4 bases. This chain's CDR3 is CASSSQNTEAFF. In nucleotides, the CDR3 is TGTGCCAGCAGCTCGCAGAACACTGAAGCTTTCTTT. Variable domain in full (rest from reference TRBV5-4 and TRBJ1-1): ETGVTQSPTHLIKTRGQQVTLRCSSQSGHNTVSWYQQALGQGPQFIFQYYREEENGRGNFPPRFSGLQFPNYSSELNVNALELDDSALYLCASSSQNTEAFFGQGTRLTVV.

The chain joins TRBV15 to TRBJ2-6; TRBD2 matches 12 bases. The germline V gene has CDR1 LNHNV and CDR2 YYDKDF (reference sequence). V shed 0 bases, J shed 1 base, and the junction held 4 bases outside the gene matches. CDR3 length: 19 amino acids. The CDR3 DNA reads TGTGCCACCAGCAGAGATAGGCTAGCGGGAGGGTCTGGGGCCAACGTCCTGACTTTC. Translation gives CATSRDRLAGGSGANVLTF.

V is TRBV25-1 and J is TRBJ1-1; no definite D call. The V end lost 5 bases, the J end lost 2 bases, and 9 bases lay between the germline ends. This CDR3 has 13 amino acids. Per the germline V gene, CDR1 is MGHDK and CDR2 is SYGVNS. CDR3 region: CASSRQVNTEAFF. DNA for the CDR3: TGTGCCAGCAGTCGGCAGGTAAACACTGAAGCTTTCTTT.